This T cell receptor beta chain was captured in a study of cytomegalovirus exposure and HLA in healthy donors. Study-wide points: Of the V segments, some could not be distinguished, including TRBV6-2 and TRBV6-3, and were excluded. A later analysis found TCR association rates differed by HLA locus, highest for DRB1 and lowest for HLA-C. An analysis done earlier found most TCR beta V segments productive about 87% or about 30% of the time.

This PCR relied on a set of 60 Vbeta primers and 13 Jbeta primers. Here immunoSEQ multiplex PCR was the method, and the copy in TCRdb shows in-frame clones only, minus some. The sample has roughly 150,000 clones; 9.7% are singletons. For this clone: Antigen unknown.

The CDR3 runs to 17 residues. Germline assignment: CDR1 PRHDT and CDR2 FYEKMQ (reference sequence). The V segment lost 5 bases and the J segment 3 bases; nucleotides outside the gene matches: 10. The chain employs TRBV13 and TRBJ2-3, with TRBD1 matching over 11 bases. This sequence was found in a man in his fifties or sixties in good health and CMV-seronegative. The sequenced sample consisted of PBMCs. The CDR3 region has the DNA TGTGCCAGCAGCGCCATCCGGGACAGGGGGAATACAGATACGCAGTATTTT. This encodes CASSAIRDRGNTDTQYF.